This T cell receptor (beta chain) was observed in a study of T cell responses to AZD1222 COVID-19 vaccine. Study summary: Timing groups of about 4 and about 12 weeks for second doses were pooled.

Only in-frame clones appear in the TCRdb table, and some are missing; sequencing was by immunoSEQ multiplex PCR. In the table there are 90,000 to 120,000 clones, 89% of which are singletons. Trimming stripped 5 bases from V and 0 bases from J, with 10 bases between. This CDR3 region has 14 residues. The germline gives CDR1 MDHEN, CDR2 SYDVKM. Points from the study as a whole: Clonal diversity was possibly underestimated, and the donors were mostly white British, with more females. With two AZD1222 doses given, Spike-specific TCR breadth and depth both rose.

Concerning this clone itself: Its specificity is not known.

The chain recombines TRBV28 with TRBJ1-2; no definite D call. The TCR comes from an adult in good health. The specimen comprised peripheral blood, sampled on day 0 of AZD1222 vaccination. The CDR3 DNA reads as TGTGCCAGCAGTCCCTGGATGCCTAACTATGGCTACACCTTC. Protein: CASSPWMPNYGYTF.